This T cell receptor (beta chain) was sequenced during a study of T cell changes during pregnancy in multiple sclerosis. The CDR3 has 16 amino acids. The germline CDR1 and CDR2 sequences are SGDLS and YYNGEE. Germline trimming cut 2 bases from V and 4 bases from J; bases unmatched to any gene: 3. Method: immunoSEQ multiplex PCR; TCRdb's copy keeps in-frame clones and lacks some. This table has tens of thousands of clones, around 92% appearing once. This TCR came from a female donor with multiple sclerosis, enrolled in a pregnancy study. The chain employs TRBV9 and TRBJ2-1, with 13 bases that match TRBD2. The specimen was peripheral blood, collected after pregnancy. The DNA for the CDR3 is TGTGCCAGCAGCGTGGGGACTAGCGGGGCGTACAATGAGCAGTTCTTC. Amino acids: CASSVGTSGAYNEQFF. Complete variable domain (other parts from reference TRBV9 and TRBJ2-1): DSGVTQTPKHLITATGQRVTLRCSPRSGDLSVYWYQQSLDQGLQFLIQYYNGEERAKGNILERFSAQQFPDLHSELNLSSLELGDSALYFCASSVGTSGAYNEQFFGPGTRLTVL.